The T cell receptor beta chain under discussion was sequenced for a study of cytomegalovirus exposure and HLA in healthy donors. The wider study: The roughly 120 validation repertoires matched the 650 to 850 first-cohort repertoires in platform, a later analysis reported.

With regard to this clone: Its antigen is undetermined.

This CDR3 contains 14 residues. Germline V gene lookup returns CDR1 MDHEN and CDR2 SYDVKM. Trimming removed 6 bases from V and 0 bases from J; junction bases left unmatched: 2. Data came from immunoSEQ multiplex PCR; TCRdb stores just in-frame clones and leaves some out. The sample lists over 200,000 clones; about 91% were seen once. General study findings and limits: Reportedly, diagnosis of cytomegalovirus status by the classifier showed high specificity and sensitivity. Generally TCR sequences proved uncommon, though certain public TCRs appeared in numerous donors. Investigators reported 150 to 200 TCR beta chains as tied to cytomegalovirus.

The V call is TRBV28, the J call TRBJ1-5, with 7 bases fitting TRBD1. Sequenced input: PBMCs. The sequence was obtained from a woman between 18 and 30 years old in good health and CMV-seronegative. The CDR3 nucleotides read TGTGCCAGCAGGACAGGGATTAGCAATCAGCCCCAGCATTTT. Protein sequence: CASRTGISNQPQHF. Full variable domain (rest looked up from reference TRBV28 and TRBJ1-5): DVKVTQSSRYLVKRTGEKVFLECVQDMDHENMFWYRQDPGLGLRLIYFSYDVKMKEKGDIPEGYSVSREKKERFSLILESASTNQTSMYLCASRTGISNQPQHFGDGTRLSIL.